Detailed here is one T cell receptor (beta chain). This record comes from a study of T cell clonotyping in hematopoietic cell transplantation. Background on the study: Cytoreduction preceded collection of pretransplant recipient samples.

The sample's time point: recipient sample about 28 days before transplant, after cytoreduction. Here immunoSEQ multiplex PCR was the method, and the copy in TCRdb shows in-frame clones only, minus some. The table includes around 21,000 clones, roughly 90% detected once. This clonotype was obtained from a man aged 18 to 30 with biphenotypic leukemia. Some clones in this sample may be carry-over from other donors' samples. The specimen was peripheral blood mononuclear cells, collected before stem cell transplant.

The CDR3 region has the DNA TGTGCCAGCAGTGATAACCCTGGAAATCAGCCCCAGCATTTT. It specifies CASSDNPGNQPQHF. J is TRBJ1-5 and V is TRBV6-1; D uncertain. The germline V gene has CDR1 MNHNS and CDR2 SASEGT. V lost 3 bases and J 4 bases, leaving 10 bases between the germline ends. The CDR3 covers 14 residues.